These 10 T cell receptor beta chains came from one sample sequenced in a study of blood T cells in healthy people across ages. Then a second PCR, running about 6 to 12 cycles, was carried out with a sample-barcoded 5' primer and a J-beta primer mix. TCRdb called the 5' RACE reads again in MiXCR, with one record for every CDR3 protein. The table has about 780,000 distinct CDR3 sequences, about 47% seen once. Sequenced: blood. The receptors were gathered from a man older than 75 in good health.

The CDR3 spells CASSPKTGTTVLSEQFF. The CDR3 DNA sequence: TGCGCCAGCAGCCCGAAAACCGGGACCACCGTTTTGAGTGAGCAGTTCTTC. The chain combines TRBV5-1 with TRBJ2-1; D could derive from TRBD1 or TRBD2 (5 bases each). Germline values: CDR1 SGHRS, CDR2 YFSETQ. V was clipped by 4 bases and J by 9 bases, with 26 bases between them. The CDR3 covers 17 residues.

Points on this clonotype: The junction departs from germline at one end; a sequencing error may be responsible. This rearrangement joins TRBV28 to TRBJ2-1; D may be TRBD1 or TRBD2 (6 bases each). The CDR3 is 15 residues long. CDR1 and CDR2 (germline): MDHEN, SYDVKM. CDR3 sequence reads: CANSLSQGRYNEQFF. CDR3 DNA sequence: TGTGCCAACAGTTTATCCCAGGGGAGGTACAATGAGCAGTTCTTC. The full variable domain, rest sourced from reference TRBV28 and TRBJ2-1, is DVKVTQSSRYLVKRTGEKVFLECVQDMDHENMFWYRQDPGLGLRLIYFSYDVKMKEKGDIPEGYSVSREKKERFSLILESASTNQTSMYLCANSLSQGRYNEQFFGPGTRLTVL.

The rearrangement joins TRBV20-1 to TRBJ1-6, with a tentative D call TRBD1 (5 bases). This CDR3 is 14 amino acids long. V lost 0 bases and J 10 bases, leaving 13 bases between the germline ends. Germline CDR1 and CDR2: DFQATT and SNEGSKA (reference sequence). The CDR3 reads CSARDRRGGSPLHF. The CDR3, as DNA: TGCAGTGCTAGAGATCGGCGGGGCGGATCACCCCTCCACTTT.

The chain couples TRBV25-1 to TRBJ2-5; 7 bases match TRBD1. V gave up 5 bases and J gave up 1 base; unmatched junction bases: 13. The CDR3 is 17 amino acids. Germline V gene sequence: CDR1 MGHDK, CDR2 SYGVNS. The CDR3 loop is CASSTPRGQRSQETQYF. The DNA of the CDR3 is TGTGCCAGCAGTACCCCAAGGGGACAGAGATCCCAAGAGACCCAGTACTTC. The full variable domain, its missing parts supplied by reference TRBV25-1 and TRBJ2-5, is EADIYQTPRYLVIGTGKKITLECSQTMGHDKMYWYQQDPGMELHLIHYSYGVNSTEKGDLSSESTVSRIRTEHFPLTLESARPSHTSQYLCASSTPRGQRSQETQYFGPGTRLLVL.

The chain joins TRBV7-9 to TRBJ2-4; TRBD2 aligns across 10 bases. Judging by the DNA end, TRBJ2-7 fits better; the J call may be wrong. CDR3 length: 15 residues. The germline gives CDR1 SEHNR, CDR2 FQNEAQ (reference sequence). The CDR3 DNA reads TGTGCCAGCAACGCCGGGACTAGCGAGATCTACGAGCAGTACTTC. It translates to CASNAGTSEIYEQYF.

The chain carries TRBV9 and TRBJ2-1, with 12 bases identical to TRBD1. CDR3 size: 15 residues. V gave up 5 bases and J gave up 6 bases; unmatched junction bases: 6. In germline, CDR1 is SGDLS, CDR2 YYNGEE. CDR3 amino acids: CASRKGTGGINEQFF. The CDR3 DNA sequence: TGTGCCAGCAGAAAAGGGACAGGGGGCATCAATGAGCAGTTCTTC. The full variable domain, completed using reference TRBV9 and TRBJ2-1, is DSGVTQTPKHLITATGQRVTLRCSPRSGDLSVYWYQQSLDQGLQFLIQYYNGEERAKGNILERFSAQQFPDLHSELNLSSLELGDSALYFCASRKGTGGINEQFFGPGTRLTVL.

The J gene is TRBJ2-3, the V gene TRBV20-1; 9 nucleotides line up with TRBD2. Germline V gene lookup returns CDR1 DFQATT and CDR2 SNEGSKA (reference sequence). This CDR3 region has 15 residues. J was trimmed by 4 bases and V by 4 bases; bases with no gene match: 9. CDR3 bases: TGCAGTGCTACGTCCGGCGGGAGGGTTTCAGATACGCAGTATTTT. Translated, it gives CSATSGGRVSDTQYF.

This clonotype was seen a few times. The CDR3 spells CASSLVGSVSYNEQFF. CDR3 nucleotide sequence: TGTGCCAGCAGCTTAGTTGGGAGTGTGTCCTACAATGAGCAGTTCTTC. V and J are TRBV7-2 and TRBJ2-1; a possible D gene is TRBD2 (5 bases). Trimming took 1 base from V and 1 from J, leaving 11 bases between them. The germline V gene has CDR1 SGHTA and CDR2 FQGNSA. The CDR3 contains 16 residues.

The rearrangement joins TRBV20-1 to TRBJ2-1; D not certain. The germline V gene has CDR1 DFQATT and CDR2 SNEGSKA (reference sequence). CDR3 length equals 14 residues. Trimming removed 6 bases from V and 2 bases from J, with 14 bases in between. The CDR3 bases are TGCAGTGCCCGTCAGGAGTGGGCCTACAATGAGCAGTTCTTC. This translates into CSARQEWAYNEQFF.

The rearrangement uses TRBV12-5 and TRBJ2-3, with a tentative D call TRBD1 (6 bases). The V end was cut by 1 base, the J end by 2 bases, with 7 bases between. Germline loops: CDR1 LGHNT, CDR2 FRNRAP. This CDR3 spans 14 amino acids. This CDR3 is CASGLGDNTDTQYF. CDR3 sequence (DNA): TGTGCTAGTGGTTTGGGGGACAACACAGATACGCAGTATTTT.